This is a list of T cell receptor beta chains from one sample in a study of regulatory T cells in long-lasting Graves disease. TCRdb re-analysed the multiplex PCR reads in MiXCR, keeping a single row per CDR3 protein. The data show approximately 230,000 distinct CDR3 sequences, with around 19% seen just once and approximately 24% held by the top ten. Specimen: peripheral blood mononuclear cells (PBMCs), collected at new diagnosis, from a patient treated with antithyroid drugs. Receptor source: a female donor with Graves disease. CDR3s include the opening cysteine and the closing phenylalanine or tryptophan. D genes are given only for firm matches. Some rows have no size entry. The others give once, few or many, or a class for an expanded clone.

size	J	V	length	D	CDR3	DNA
many	TRBJ2-7	TRBV20-1	14	TRBD2	CSAGSGLAGIEQYF	TGCAGTGCAGGGAGTGGGCTAGCGGGGATCGAGCAGTACTTC
-	TRBJ1-1	TRBV3-1	14	-	CASSQAKGRTEAFF	TGTGCCAGCAGCCAAGCCAAGGGAAGGACTGAAGCTTTCTTT
many	TRBJ2-1	TRBV6-2/TRBV6-3	15	TRBD2	CASTVGTSPGNEQFF	TGTGCCAGCACGGTCGGGACTAGCCCTGGCAATGAGCAGTTCTTC
many	TRBJ2-7	TRBV7-9	13	-	CASSPGTFYEQYF	TGTGCCAGCAGCCCCGGGACCTTCTACGAGCAGTACTTC
few	TRBJ2-7	TRBV4-1	13	-	CASSQVPPGEQYF	TGCGCCAGCAGCCAAGTTCCCCCAGGCGAGCAGTACTTC
many	TRBJ2-1	TRBV12-5	14	-	CASGPDGGYNEQFF	TGTGCTAGTGGTCCCGACGGGGGTTACAATGAGCAGTTCTTC
many	TRBJ2-3	TRBV10-2	14	TRBD2	CASSGAGGQDTQYF	TGCGCCAGCAGTGGAGCGGGAGGACAAGATACGCAGTATTTT
few	TRBJ2-3	TRBV28	16	TRBD2	CASSLTGLAVTDTQYF	TGTGCCAGCAGTCTTACCGGACTAGCGGTAACAGATACGCAGTATTTT
-	TRBJ2-3	TRBV28	16	TRBD2	CASSSQDGLAGETQYF	TGTGCCAGCAGTTCGCAAGACGGACTAGCGGGTGAAACGCAGTATTTT
many	TRBJ2-1	TRBV11-3	16	TRBD2	CASSLEVPSGRSEQFF	TGTGCCAGCAGCTTAGAGGTTCCTAGCGGGAGATCTGAGCAGTTCTTC
many	TRBJ1-5	TRBV5-5	14	-	CASSFSTGTQPQHF	TGTGCCAGCAGCTTTAGCACAGGGACTCAGCCCCAGCATTTT